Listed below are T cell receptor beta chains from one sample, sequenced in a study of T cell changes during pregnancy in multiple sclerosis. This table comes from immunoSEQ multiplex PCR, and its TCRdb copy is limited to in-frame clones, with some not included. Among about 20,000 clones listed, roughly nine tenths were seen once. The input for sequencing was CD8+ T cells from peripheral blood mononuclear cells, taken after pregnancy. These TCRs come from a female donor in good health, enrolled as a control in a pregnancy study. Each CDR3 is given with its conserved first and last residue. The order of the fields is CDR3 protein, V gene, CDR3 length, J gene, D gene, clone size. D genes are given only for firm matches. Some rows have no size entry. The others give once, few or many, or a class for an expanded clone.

CDR3: CASSYGGLITGELFF; V: TRBV6-5; length: 15; J: TRBJ2-2; D: -; size: -
CDR3: CASSLALGTDTQYF; V: TRBV7-8; length: 14; J: TRBJ2-3; D: -; size: -
CDR3: CASSIPGVYEQYF; V: TRBV7-9; length: 13; J: TRBJ2-7; D: -; size: few
CDR3: CASSEGGGSYNEQFF; V: TRBV6-1; length: 15; J: TRBJ2-1; D: -; size: -
CDR3: CASSQDSQTSTDTQYF; V: TRBV4-1; length: 16; J: TRBJ2-3; D: -; size: -
CDR3: CATSRGGEGLKETQYF; V: TRBV15; length: 16; J: TRBJ2-5; D: -; size: -
CDR3: CASSIGGGSNYEQYF; V: TRBV19; length: 15; J: TRBJ2-7; D: TRBD2; size: -
CDR3: CASSLEGRVNSPLHF; V: TRBV7-2; length: 15; J: TRBJ1-6; D: -; size: -
CDR3: CASSFGTGDQPQHF; V: TRBV5-6; length: 14; J: TRBJ1-5; D: TRBD1; size: -
CDR3: CASSWEGRETQYF; V: TRBV6-1; length: 13; J: TRBJ2-5; D: TRBD2; size: few
CDR3: CASSGLGAGEKLFF; V: TRBV18; length: 14; J: TRBJ1-4; D: -; size: -
CDR3: CASRPQSIYQPQHF; V: TRBV27; length: 14; J: TRBJ1-5; D: -; size: -
CDR3: CASSLQGPDQPQHF; V: TRBV19; length: 14; J: TRBJ1-5; D: -; size: -
CDR3: CASSFRENTEAFF; V: TRBV6-5; length: 13; J: TRBJ1-1; D: -; size: -
CDR3: CASSLRLASYEQYF; V: TRBV27; length: 14; J: TRBJ2-7; D: TRBD2; size: -
CDR3: CASSFSGDSGRHTDTQYF; V: TRBV13; length: 18; J: TRBJ2-3; D: TRBD2; size: -
CDR3: CASSTSGLGYTF; V: TRBV11-3; length: 12; J: TRBJ1-2; D: -; size: -
CDR3: CASSLSHGGGLYEQYF; V: TRBV7-2; length: 16; J: TRBJ2-7; D: TRBD2; size: -
CDR3: CASSTGTGAYNEQFF; V: TRBV27; length: 15; J: TRBJ2-1; D: -; size: -
CDR3: CAWSKGQGHEKLFF; V: TRBV30; length: 14; J: TRBJ1-4; D: TRBD1; size: -
CDR3: CAWSPGGSWGYTF; V: TRBV30; length: 13; J: TRBJ1-2; D: -; size: few
CDR3: CASSLAGEPQHF; V: TRBV13; length: 12; J: TRBJ1-5; D: -; size: -
CDR3: CASSDLGPRMETQYF; V: TRBV2; length: 15; J: TRBJ2-5; D: -; size: -
CDR3: CASSGDGAGYEQYF; V: TRBV5-1; length: 14; J: TRBJ2-7; D: -; size: -
CDR3: CASSPMGGSQYNEQFF; V: TRBV7-8; length: 16; J: TRBJ2-1; D: TRBD2; size: -
CDR3: CASSFSGPEYEQYF; V: TRBV27; length: 14; J: TRBJ2-7; D: -; size: once
CDR3: CASSLALGSGRGEQYF; V: TRBV27; length: 16; J: TRBJ2-7; D: -; size: -
CDR3: CASSLTSSEKLFF; V: TRBV7-9; length: 13; J: TRBJ1-4; D: -; size: -
CDR3: CASSSGGTGGYGYTF; V: TRBV13; length: 15; J: TRBJ1-2; D: TRBD1; size: -
CDR3: CASLQITEAFF; V: TRBV13; length: 11; J: TRBJ1-1; D: -; size: -
CDR3: CASSGGEGGSGTSGYEQYF; V: TRBV7-9; length: 19; J: TRBJ2-7; D: TRBD2; size: -
CDR3: CSVGGLAGGLNIQYF; V: TRBV29-1; length: 15; J: TRBJ2-4; D: TRBD2; size: -
CDR3: CASSQGGAADEQYF; V: TRBV9; length: 14; J: TRBJ2-7; D: -; size: -
CDR3: CASSSRAGASGYNEQFF; V: TRBV11-2; length: 17; J: TRBJ2-1; D: -; size: -
CDR3: CAIDRGLDYGYTF; V: TRBV7-9; length: 13; J: TRBJ1-2; D: TRBD1; size: -
CDR3: CASSIAGDGGKYF; V: TRBV19; length: 13; J: TRBJ2-7; D: -; size: -
CDR3: CASSMFAESNHNEQFF; V: TRBV19; length: 16; J: TRBJ2-1; D: -; size: once
CDR3: CASSMDRGLEQYF; V: TRBV19; length: 13; J: TRBJ2-7; D: TRBD1; size: once
CDR3: CASSSGLGGYTF; V: TRBV6-5; length: 12; J: TRBJ1-2; D: -; size: -
CDR3: CASSQSPGGNQPQHF; V: TRBV27; length: 15; J: TRBJ1-5; D: -; size: -
CDR3: CASSTGQGGTGELFF; V: TRBV7-6; length: 15; J: TRBJ2-2; D: TRBD1; size: once
CDR3: CASSLTRGLVNYGYTF; V: TRBV11-3; length: 16; J: TRBJ1-2; D: TRBD1; size: -
CDR3: CASSPGLAVSNEQFF; V: TRBV19; length: 15; J: TRBJ2-1; D: TRBD2; size: -
CDR3: CASSRRVLSGSYAPGELFF; V: TRBV7-2; length: 19; J: TRBJ2-2; D: TRBD2; size: -